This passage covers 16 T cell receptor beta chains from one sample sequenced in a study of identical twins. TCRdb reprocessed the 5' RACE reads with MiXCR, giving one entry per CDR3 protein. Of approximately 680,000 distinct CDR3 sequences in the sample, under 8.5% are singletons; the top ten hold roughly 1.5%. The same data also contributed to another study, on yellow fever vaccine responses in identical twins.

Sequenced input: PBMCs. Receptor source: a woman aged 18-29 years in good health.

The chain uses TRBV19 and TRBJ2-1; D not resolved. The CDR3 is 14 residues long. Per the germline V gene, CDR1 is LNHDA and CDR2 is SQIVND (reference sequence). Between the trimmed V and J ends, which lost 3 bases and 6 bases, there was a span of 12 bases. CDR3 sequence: CASSIGGGGNEQFF. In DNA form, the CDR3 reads TGTGCCAGTAGTATTGGCGGCGGCGGCAATGAGCAGTTCTTC.

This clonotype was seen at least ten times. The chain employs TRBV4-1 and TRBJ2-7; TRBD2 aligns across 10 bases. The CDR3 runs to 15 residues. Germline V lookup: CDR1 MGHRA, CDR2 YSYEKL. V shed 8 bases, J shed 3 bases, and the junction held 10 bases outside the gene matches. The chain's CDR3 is CASPRGTSVYYEQYF. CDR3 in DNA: TGCGCCAGCCCGCGAGGGACTAGCGTTTACTACGAGCAGTACTTC.

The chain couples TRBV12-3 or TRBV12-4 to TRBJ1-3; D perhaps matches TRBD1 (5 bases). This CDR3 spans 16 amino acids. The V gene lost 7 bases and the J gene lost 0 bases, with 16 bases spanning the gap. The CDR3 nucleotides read TGTGCCAGCACTATGGGACGGAGCATCTCTGGAAACACCATATATTTT. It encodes CASTMGRSISGNTIYF.

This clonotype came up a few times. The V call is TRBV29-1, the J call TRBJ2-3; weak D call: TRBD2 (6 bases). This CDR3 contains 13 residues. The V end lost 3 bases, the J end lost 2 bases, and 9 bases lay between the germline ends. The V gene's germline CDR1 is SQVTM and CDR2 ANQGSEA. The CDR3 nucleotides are TGCAGCGTTGAGGAGGGGCACACAGATACGCAGTATTTT. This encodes CSVEEGHTDTQYF.

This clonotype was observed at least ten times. CDR3 sequence reads: CASSYSSQGASTDTQYF. CDR3 in DNA: TGTGCCAGCAGTTACTCGTCACAGGGGGCGAGCACAGATACGCAGTATTTT. This chain uses TRBV6-5 with TRBJ2-3; 9 bases are shared with TRBD1. Per the germline V gene, CDR1 is MNHEY and CDR2 is SVGAGI. Germline trimming cut 0 bases from V and 0 bases from J; bases unmatched to any gene: 4. This CDR3 has 17 residues.

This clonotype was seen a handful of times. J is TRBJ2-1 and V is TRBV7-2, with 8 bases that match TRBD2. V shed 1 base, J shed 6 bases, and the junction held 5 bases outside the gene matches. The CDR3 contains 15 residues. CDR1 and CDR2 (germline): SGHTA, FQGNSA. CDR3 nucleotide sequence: TGTGCCAGCAGCTTAGTTTTAGCGGGGATCAATGAGCAGTTCTTC. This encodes CASSLVLAGINEQFF. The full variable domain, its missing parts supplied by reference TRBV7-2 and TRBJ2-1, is GAGVSQSPSNKVTEKGKDVELRCDPISGHTALYWYRQSLGQGLEFLIYFQGNSAPDKSGLPSDRFSAERTGGSVSTLTIQRTQQEDSAVYLCASSLVLAGINEQFFGPGTRLTVL.

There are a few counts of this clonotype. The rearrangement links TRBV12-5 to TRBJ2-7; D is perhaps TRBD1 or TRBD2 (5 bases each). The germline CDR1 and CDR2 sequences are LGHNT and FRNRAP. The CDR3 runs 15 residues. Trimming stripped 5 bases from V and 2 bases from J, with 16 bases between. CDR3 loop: CASGPERRGAYEQYF. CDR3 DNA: TGTGCTAGTGGTCCGGAGAGACGGGGCGCCTACGAGCAGTACTTC.

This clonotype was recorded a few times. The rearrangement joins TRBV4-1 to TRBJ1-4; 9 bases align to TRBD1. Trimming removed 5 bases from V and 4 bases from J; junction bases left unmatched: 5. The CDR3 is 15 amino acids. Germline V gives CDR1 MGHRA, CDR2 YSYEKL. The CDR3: CASSTTGGDNEKLFF. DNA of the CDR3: TGCGCCAGCAGCACGACAGGGGGGGATAATGAAAAACTGTTTTTT.

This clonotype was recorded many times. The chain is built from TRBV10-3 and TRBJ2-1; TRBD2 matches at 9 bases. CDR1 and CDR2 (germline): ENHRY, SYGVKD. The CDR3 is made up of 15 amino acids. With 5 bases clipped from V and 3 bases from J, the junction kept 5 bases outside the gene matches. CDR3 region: CAISLAGAGYNEQFF. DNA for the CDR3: TGTGCCATCAGTTTAGCGGGAGCAGGCTACAATGAGCAGTTCTTC.

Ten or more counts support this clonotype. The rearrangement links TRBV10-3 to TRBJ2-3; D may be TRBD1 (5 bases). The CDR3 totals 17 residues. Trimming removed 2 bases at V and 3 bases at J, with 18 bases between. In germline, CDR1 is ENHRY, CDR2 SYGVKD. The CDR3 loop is CAISENPQVRKTDTQYF. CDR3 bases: TGTGCCATCAGTGAGAATCCACAGGTGCGGAAAACAGATACGCAGTATTTT.

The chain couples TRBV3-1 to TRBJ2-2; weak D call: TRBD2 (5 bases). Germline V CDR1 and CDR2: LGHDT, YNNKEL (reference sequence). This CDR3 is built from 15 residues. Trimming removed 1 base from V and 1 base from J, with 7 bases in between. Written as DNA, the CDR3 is TGTGCCAGCAGCCAAGTGAGCGGGAACACCGGGGAGCTGTTTTTT. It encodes CASSQVSGNTGELFF.

The CDR3 protein is CASSRQTGGGETQYF. In DNA, the CDR3 is TGTGCCAGCAGCCGACAGACAGGGGGCGGGGAGACCCAGTACTTC. This chain joins TRBV13 and TRBJ2-5; 10 bases line up with TRBD1. J was trimmed by 5 bases and V by 5 bases; bases with no gene match: 8. Germline assignment: CDR1 PRHDT and CDR2 FYEKMQ (reference sequence). CDR3 length: 15 residues. Drawing the rest from reference TRBV13 and TRBJ2-5, the complete variable domain is AAGVIQSPRHLIKEKRETATLKCYPIPRHDTVYWYQQGPGQDPQFLISFYEKMQSDKGSIPDRFSAQQFSDYHSELNMSSLELGDSALYFCASSRQTGGGETQYFGPGTRLLVL.

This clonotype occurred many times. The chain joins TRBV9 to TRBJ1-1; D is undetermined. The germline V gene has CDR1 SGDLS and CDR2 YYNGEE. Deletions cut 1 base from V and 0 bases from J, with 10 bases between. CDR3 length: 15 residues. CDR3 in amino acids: CASSVRGQLNTEAFF. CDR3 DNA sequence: TGTGCCAGCAGCGTAAGAGGGCAACTGAACACTGAAGCTTTCTTT.

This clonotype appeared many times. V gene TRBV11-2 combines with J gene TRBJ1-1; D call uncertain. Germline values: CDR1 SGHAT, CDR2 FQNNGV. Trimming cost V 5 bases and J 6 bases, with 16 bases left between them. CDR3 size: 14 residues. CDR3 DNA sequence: TGTGCCAGCAGCCCAACCCTCCTGAGTGCTGAAGCTTTCTTT. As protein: CASSPTLLSAEAFF. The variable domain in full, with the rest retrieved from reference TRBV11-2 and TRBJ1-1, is EAGVAQSPRYKIIEKRQSVAFWCNPISGHATLYWYQQILGQGPKLLIQFQNNGVVDDSQLPKDRFSAERLKGVDSTLKIQPAKLEDSAVYLCASSPTLLSAEAFFGQGTRLTVV.

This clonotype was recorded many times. CDR3 coding DNA: TGTGCCACCAGTGATTGGCAGGGGAATCAGCCCCAGCATTTT. This codes for CATSDWQGNQPQHF. The chain recombines TRBV24-1 with TRBJ1-5, with a weak D call TRBD1 (6 bases). CDR1 and CDR2 from the germline V gene are KGHDR and SFDVKD. V lost 2 bases and J lost 4, with 8 bases in between. The CDR3 has 14 residues.

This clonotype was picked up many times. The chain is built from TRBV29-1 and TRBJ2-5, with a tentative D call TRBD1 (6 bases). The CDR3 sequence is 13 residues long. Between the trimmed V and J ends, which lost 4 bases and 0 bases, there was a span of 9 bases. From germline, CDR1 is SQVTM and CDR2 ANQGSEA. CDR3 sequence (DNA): TGCAGCGTTGGCGACAGGAACCAAGAGACCCAGTACTTC. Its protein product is CSVGDRNQETQYF.